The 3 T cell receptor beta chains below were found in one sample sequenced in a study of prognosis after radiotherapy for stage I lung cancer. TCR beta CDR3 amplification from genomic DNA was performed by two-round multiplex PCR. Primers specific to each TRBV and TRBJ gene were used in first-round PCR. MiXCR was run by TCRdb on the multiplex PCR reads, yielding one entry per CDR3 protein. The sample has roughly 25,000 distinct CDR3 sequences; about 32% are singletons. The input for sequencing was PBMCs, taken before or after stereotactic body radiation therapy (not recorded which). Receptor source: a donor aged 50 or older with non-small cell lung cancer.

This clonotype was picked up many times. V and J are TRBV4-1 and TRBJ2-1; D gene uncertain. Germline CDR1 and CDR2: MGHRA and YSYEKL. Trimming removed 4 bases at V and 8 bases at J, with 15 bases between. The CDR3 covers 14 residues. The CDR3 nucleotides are TGCGCCAGCAGCCTGGCGGCCCCCCCATATGAGCAGTTCTTC. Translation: CASSLAAPPYEQFF.

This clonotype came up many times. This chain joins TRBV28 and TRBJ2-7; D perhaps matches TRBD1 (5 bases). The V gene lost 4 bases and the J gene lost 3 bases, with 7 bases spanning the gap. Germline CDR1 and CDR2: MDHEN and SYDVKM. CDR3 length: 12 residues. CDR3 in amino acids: CASSSGIYEQYF. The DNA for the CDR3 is TGTGCCAGCAGTTCAGGGATCTACGAGCAGTACTTC.

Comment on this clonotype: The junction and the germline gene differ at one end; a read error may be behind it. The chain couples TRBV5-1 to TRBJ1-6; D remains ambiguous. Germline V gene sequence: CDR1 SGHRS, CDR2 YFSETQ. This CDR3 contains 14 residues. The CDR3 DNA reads TGCGCCAGTAGCTTTGGGGTTGGCAATTCACCCCTCCACTTT. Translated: CASSFGVGNSPLHF.